This T cell receptor beta chain was captured by sequencing in a study of cytomegalovirus exposure and HLA in healthy donors. Study conclusions and caveats: It was in a later analysis that TCR association rates were seen to vary by HLA locus, highest for DRB1 and lowest for HLA-C. CMV serostatus was the only recorded immune exposure for donors. Later analysis revealed greater clonal expansion in HLA-associated TCR beta chains than in equally common others.

Amplification used 60 Vbeta primers and 13 Jbeta primers. Generated by immunoSEQ multiplex PCR, the TCRdb table keeps only in-frame clones and is missing some. The sample has under 130,000 clones, 60% to 80% seen once. CDR3 length equals 14 residues. Trimming cost V 3 bases and J 7 bases, with 15 bases left between them. The V gene's germline CDR1 is SNHLY and CDR2 FYNNEI. On this clone itself: Its target is unknown.

This sequence originates from a man between 50 and 59 years old in good health and CMV-seropositive. The sample comprised PBMCs. The gene calls are TRBV2 and TRBJ2-5, with D hard to call. CDR3 nucleotides: TGTGCCAGCAGTGATGTTTCCCTCCTAGGGACCCAGTACTTC. Translation gives CASSDVSLLGTQYF.